Listed here are 29 T cell receptor beta chains from one sample, sequenced in a study of breast tumors, draining lymph nodes, adjacent tissues. TCRdb re-called the multiplex PCR reads with MiXCR, one entry per CDR3 protein. The data show about 180,000 distinct CDR3 sequences, with approximately 33% seen just once and roughly 4.3% held by the top ten. Samples came from axillary lymph nodes draining the breast cancer. Sequenced sample: axillary lymph node tissue. Receptors were obtained from a female donor with breast cancer. Some clones in this sample may be carry-over from other donors' samples.

This clonotype occurred many times. The chain carries TRBV29-1 and TRBJ2-7; 10 nucleotides line up with TRBD2. The CDR3 consists of 12 residues. V shed 5 bases and J 3 bases; nucleotides not matched to a gene: 1. Germline assignment: CDR1 SQVTM and CDR2 ANQGSEA. The CDR3 reads CSVRLAGYEQYF. The CDR3 region has the DNA TGCAGCGTTCGACTAGCGGGCTACGAGCAGTACTTC.

This clonotype has a count of ten or more. This rearrangement joins TRBV7-3 to TRBJ2-1, with 7 bases lining up with TRBD1. The CDR3 is 14 amino acids. Trimming took 5 bases from V and 8 from J; bases not matched to a gene: 9. CDR1 SGHTA and CDR2 FQGTGA come from the germline V gene. Here the CDR3 reads CASSKQGWNDEQFF. The CDR3 bases are TGTGCCAGCAGCAAACAGGGGTGGAACGATGAGCAGTTCTTC.

The chain couples TRBV9 to TRBJ1-6, with TRBD1 as a possible D gene (5 bases). The V end was cut by 4 bases, the J end by 2 bases, with 19 bases between. Germline V CDR1 and CDR2: SGDLS, YYNGEE. This CDR3 contains 18 residues. CDR3: CASSLWARGAAYNSPLHF. CDR3 in DNA: TGTGCCAGCAGCCTCTGGGCCAGAGGGGCCGCCTATAATTCACCCCTCCACTTT.

At least ten counts were recorded for this clonotype. CDR3 DNA sequence: TGTGCCATCAAGGGGGATGGCAATCAGCCCCAGCATTTT. This codes for CAIKGDGNQPQHF. V is TRBV10-3 and J is TRBJ1-5; the D gene is possibly TRBD1 (6 bases). The germline gives CDR1 ENHRY, CDR2 SYGVKD. Trimming took off 7 bases at V and 2 bases at J, with 9 bases between the two ends. CDR3 size: 13 residues.

This clonotype was seen more than once but under ten times. V gene TRBV7-3 combines with J gene TRBJ1-1; 11 nucleotides agree with TRBD1. Per germline, CDR1 SGHTA and CDR2 FQGTGA. V dropped 6 bases and J dropped 6; count of bases not matched to a gene: 9. The CDR3 contains 15 residues. CDR3 protein: CASSKGQGVSSEAFF. The CDR3 DNA follows: TGTGCCAGCAGTAAGGGACAGGGGGTTTCGTCTGAAGCTTTCTTT.

This clonotype was counted at least ten times. The chain couples TRBV7-2 to TRBJ2-3, with TRBD1 identical over 7 bases. Per the germline V gene, CDR1 is SGHTA and CDR2 is FQGNSA. This CDR3 region has 16 residues. After removal of 5 bases from V and 1 base from J, the junction contained 9 bases not matched to a gene. CDR3 DNA: TGTGCCAGCAGCCCAAGACAGGGCGTCGGCACAGATACGCAGTATTTT. Protein product: CASSPRQGVGTDTQYF.

The table lists this clonotype with many counts. J is TRBJ2-1 and V is TRBV9; 11 nucleotides agree with TRBD2. The CDR3 consists of 16 residues. V lost 6 bases to trimming and J lost 4 bases; unmatched junction nucleotides: 9. Germline V gene data show CDR1 as SGDLS and CDR2 as YYNGEE. The CDR3, as DNA: TGTGCCAGCAACGGAATTAGCGGGGGGGCTTACAATGAGCAGTTCTTC. This gives the protein CASNGISGGAYNEQFF.

V usage is TRBV7-8 and J usage is TRBJ2-2; D ambiguous. The CDR3 runs 10 residues. Trimming left V 8 bases short and J 8 bases short, with 6 bases between. From germline, CDR1 is SGHVS and CDR2 FQNEAQ. The CDR3 reads CASPRGELFF. For the CDR3, the DNA is TGTGCCAGCCCTAGAGGGGAGCTGTTTTTT.

This clonotype was detected a few times. The rearrangement joins TRBV6-1 to TRBJ2-1; 7 positions agree with TRBD2. Germline V gene sequence: CDR1 MNHNS, CDR2 SASEGT. With 7 bases clipped from V and 0 bases from J, the junction kept 6 bases outside the gene matches. The CDR3 has 15 amino acids. CDR3: CASTQRGSSYNEQFF. The CDR3 DNA reads as TGTGCCAGCACTCAGCGCGGGAGCTCCTACAATGAGCAGTTCTTC.

The gene calls are TRBV4-2 and TRBJ2-6, with 9 bases matching TRBD1. Germline values: CDR1 LGHNA, CDR2 YNFKEQ. This CDR3 spans 18 amino acids. V was clipped by 1 base and J by 4 bases; unmatched bases: 8. The CDR3 nucleotides are TGTGCCAGCAGCCAAGGTGGAACAGGGGGCACCGGGGCCAACGTCCTGACTTTC. It encodes CASSQGGTGGTGANVLTF.

With respect to this clonotype: Germline and junction disagree at one end, which may indicate a read error. The rearrangement links TRBV29-1 to TRBJ2-1, with 9 bases aligning to TRBD2. CDR1 is SQVTM, CDR2 ANQGSEA, per germline. The CDR3 spans 17 residues. The chain's CDR3 is CSARTGLATGRGNVQFF. CDR3 DNA: TGCAGTGCTAGAACGGGACTAGCAACTGGCCGGGGCAATGTGCAGTTCTTC.

This clonotype has just a few counts. The chain couples TRBV12-3 or TRBV12-4 to TRBJ1-1, with no clear D. V lost 5 bases to trimming and J lost 5 bases, with 12 bases between them. CDR3 size: 13 residues. The CDR3 coding sequence is TGTGCCAGCAGTCCTCAACCGGGGACTGAAGCTTTCTTT. Translation: CASSPQPGTEAFF.

Notes on this clonotype: A read error may be the cause here, since a much bigger clone is one base away. Likely a read error: the CDR3 ends without its conserved phenylalanine or tryptophan. The V call is TRBV7-9, the J call TRBJ1-2; a possible D gene is TRBD1 (6 bases). V dropped 0 bases and J dropped 5 bases, with 10 bases sitting between them. This CDR3 is built from 14 residues. Germline lookup yields CDR1 SEHNR and CDR2 FQNEAQ (reference sequence). This CDR3 reads CASSLAGGRYGYTL. In DNA form, the CDR3 reads TGTGCCAGCAGCTTAGCGGGGGGGCGGTATGGCTACACCCTC.

The sample holds many counts of this clonotype. The chain couples TRBV20-1 to TRBJ2-1, with 10 bases fitting TRBD1. J lost 7 bases, V lost 6 bases, and 9 bases had no gene match. Germline assignment: CDR1 DFQATT and CDR2 SNEGSKA (reference sequence). This CDR3 comprises 14 residues. For the CDR3, the DNA is TGCAGTGCGGACCGACAGGGGGCACGGAATGAGCAGTTCTTC. It yields the protein CSADRQGARNEQFF.

This clonotype occurred many times. The chain links TRBV7-9 to TRBJ2-1; 7 nucleotides line up with TRBD2. Germline values: CDR1 SEHNR, CDR2 FQNEAQ (reference sequence). The ends lost 3 bases at V and 5 bases at J; junction bases unmatched: 7. The CDR3 runs to 15 residues. DNA for the CDR3: TGTGCCAGCAGCTTTTTACTAGCGCAAGACAATGAGCAGTTCTTC. It translates to CASSFLLAQDNEQFF.

This clonotype was recorded at least ten times. The chain recombines TRBV6-5 with TRBJ2-5, with a tentative D call TRBD2 (6 bases). The CDR3 consists of 15 residues. Trimming took off 2 bases at V and 4 bases at J, with 14 bases between the two ends. Germline V lookup: CDR1 MNHEY, CDR2 SVGAGI. CDR3 DNA: TGTGCCAGCAGTTACCAGGACTACAGCGTAGAGACCCAGTACTTC. Its translation is CASSYQDYSVETQYF.

This clonotype was observed a few times. The rearrangement uses TRBV6-1 and TRBJ1-5; 9 bases map to TRBD1. The CDR3 is made up of 17 amino acids. CDR1 and CDR2 from the germline V gene are MNHNS and SASEGT. V shed 3 bases and J 5 bases; nucleotides not matched to a gene: 11. Here the CDR3 reads CASSDFTTGGMDQPQHF. The CDR3 DNA reads as TGTGCCAGCAGTGACTTCACCACAGGGGGCATGGATCAGCCCCAGCATTTT.

V gene TRBV9 combines with J gene TRBJ2-1; the D gene is possibly TRBD1 (5 bases). CDR1 is SGDLS, CDR2 YYNGEE, per germline. This CDR3 contains 15 residues. V lost 3 bases to trimming and J lost 7 bases, with 17 bases between them. CDR3 in DNA: TGTGCCAGCAGCGCAGAAATGGTGGGGCGTAATGAGCAGTTCTTC. This encodes CASSAEMVGRNEQFF.

The V call is TRBV5-1, the J call TRBJ2-6, with TRBD1 matching 9 bases. The CDR3 extends over 15 amino acids. Germline V lookup: CDR1 SGHRS, CDR2 YFSETQ. V trimming: 3 bases; J trimming: 10 bases; junction bases outside the gene matches: 8. CDR3 sequence: CASSSIKTGGNVLTF. In nucleotides, the CDR3 is TGCGCCAGCAGCTCTATCAAGACAGGGGGTAACGTCCTGACTTTC.

The chain uses TRBV6-5 and TRBJ2-4; no firm D call. Germline CDR1 MNHEY, CDR2 SVGAGI. V lost 5 bases and J 0 bases, leaving 11 bases between the germline ends. The CDR3 length is 15 residues. The CDR3 is CASSPATLAKNIQYF. In DNA, the CDR3 is TGTGCCAGCAGTCCCGCGACTCTAGCCAAAAACATTCAGTACTTC.

This clonotype has ten or more counts. V usage is TRBV19 and J usage is TRBJ1-2, with 11 nucleotides matching TRBD1. With V trimmed by 2 bases and J by 4 bases, 3 bases remained unmatched. CDR3 size: 15 residues. Germline V gene sequence: CDR1 LNHDA, CDR2 SQIVND (reference sequence). For the CDR3, the DNA is TGTGCCAGTAGTATAAGGGGACAGGGGGTCTATGGCTACACCTTC. It translates to CASSIRGQGVYGYTF.

As to this clonotype: This may come from a read error, since a much larger clone is one base off. The chain is built from TRBV19 and TRBJ2-1; D possibly matches TRBD1 or TRBD2 (5 bases each). V dropped 3 bases and J dropped 8 bases, with 14 bases sitting between them. Germline V gene data show CDR1 as LNHDA and CDR2 as SQIVND (reference sequence). CDR3 length equals 14 residues. The CDR3 region has the DNA TGTGCCAGTAGTATCCTCCGGGACCTCGATGAGCAGTTCTTC. Its protein is CASSILRDLDEQFF.

This clonotype occurred many times. V is TRBV6-5 and J is TRBJ2-7; no clear D. This CDR3 is built from 10 residues. Between the trimmed V and J ends, which lost 6 bases and 13 bases, there was a span of 13 bases. Per the germline V gene, CDR1 is MNHEY and CDR2 is SVGAGI. The DNA for the CDR3 is TGTGCCAGCAGAGGAAGGGAACTCTACTTC. This sequence encodes CASRGRELYF.

With respect to this clonotype: This may arise from a read error, as a much more abundant clone is one base away. The chain joins TRBV20-1 to TRBJ2-5; TRBD2 might be the D (5 bases). Germline V gene data show CDR1 as DFQATT and CDR2 as SNEGSKA (reference sequence). The CDR3 consists of 12 residues. The DNA of the CDR3 is TGCAGTGCTAGAGACGGAGGAGAGACCCCGTACTTC. It specifies CSARDGGETPYF.

This clonotype appeared many times. The chain is built from TRBV4-1 and TRBJ2-7, with a tentative D call TRBD1 (7 bases). Germline-derived CDR1 and CDR2 are MGHRA and YSYEKL. The CDR3 contains 17 residues. V lost 0 bases and J lost 4, with 19 bases in between. The CDR3 spells CASSQDTAGGGGYEQYF. The CDR3, as DNA: TGCGCCAGCAGCCAAGATACGGCAGGGGGTGGAGGGTACGAGCAGTACTTC.

This clonotype was observed at least ten times. This chain joins TRBV2 and TRBJ1-5; D is uncertain. This CDR3 contains 13 residues. Germline V gives CDR1 SNHLY, CDR2 FYNNEI. Between the trimmed V and J ends, which lost 4 bases and 4 bases, there was a span of 8 bases. The CDR3 DNA reads as TGTGCCAGCAGTGTTTACAGAAATCAGCCCCAGCATTTT. Residues: CASSVYRNQPQHF.

This clonotype has at least ten counts. The V gene is TRBV7-2, the J gene TRBJ2-7; TRBD2 might be the D (5 bases). The CDR3 is 12 residues long. The V end lost 5 bases, the J end lost 2 bases, and 7 bases lay between the germline ends. Germline V gene lookup returns CDR1 SGHTA and CDR2 FQGNSA. In DNA form, the CDR3 reads TGTGCCAGCAGCAAGAGGGCCTACGAGCAGTACTTC. This encodes CASSKRAYEQYF. The variable domain in full, completed from reference TRBV7-2 and TRBJ2-7, reads GAGVSQSPSNKVTEKGKDVELRCDPISGHTALYWYRQSLGQGLEFLIYFQGNSAPDKSGLPSDRFSAERTGGSVSTLTIQRTQQEDSAVYLCASSKRAYEQYFGPGTRLTVT.

This rearrangement joins TRBV7-9 to TRBJ2-1; 9 bases fit TRBD2. V gave up 0 bases and J gave up 6 bases; unmatched junction bases: 9. CDR3 length: 17 amino acids. Looked up from germline, CDR1 is SEHNR and CDR2 is FQNEAQ (reference sequence). CDR3 bases: TGTGCCAGCAGCTTAGCGCTTCCTAGCGGGACAATCAATGAGCAGTTCTTC. It translates to CASSLALPSGTINEQFF. The full variable domain, rest sourced from reference TRBV7-9 and TRBJ2-1, is DTGVSQNPRHKITKRGQNVTFRCDPISEHNRLYWYRQTLGQGPEFLTYFQNEAQLEKSRLLSDRFSAERPKGSFSTLEIQRTEQGDSAMYLCASSLALPSGTINEQFFGPGTRLTVL.

This clonotype showed up many times. The chain employs TRBV9 and TRBJ2-7; no definite D call. V lost 0 bases to trimming and J lost 2 bases, with 6 bases between them. The germline CDR1 and CDR2 sequences are SGDLS and YYNGEE. The CDR3 covers 13 residues. The CDR3 DNA reads TGTGCCAGCAGCGTAGATGCACCCTACGAGCAGTACTTC. It yields the protein CASSVDAPYEQYF. The full variable domain, its missing parts supplied by reference TRBV9 and TRBJ2-7, is DSGVTQTPKHLITATGQRVTLRCSPRSGDLSVYWYQQSLDQGLQFLIQYYNGEERAKGNILERFSAQQFPDLHSELNLSSLELGDSALYFCASSVDAPYEQYFGPGTRLTVT.